This TCR beta chain was sequenced during a study of CD8 T cells in ankylosing spondylitis. The CDR3 is 12 residues long. The germline V gene has CDR1 SQVTM and CDR2 ANQGSEA. V lost 6 bases and J lost 3, with 12 bases in between. This clonotype was picked up many times. What it binds is not known. TCRdb called the 5' RACE reads again in MiXCR, with one record for every CDR3 protein. Here the sample spans around 490,000 distinct CDR3 sequences, less than 6% being singletons. Broader study findings: Matched synovial fluid from ankylosing spondylitis patients was reported to be enriched for disease-linked clones. Apparently characteristic of ankylosing spondylitis blood was a TCR beta motif (eight highly homologous variants).

The sequenced sample consisted of blood, either unsorted or a sorted T cell fraction (not recorded which). The clonotype comes from a male donor with ankylosing spondylitis. The rearrangement links TRBV29-1 to TRBJ2-7; D is perhaps TRBD1 (6 bases). The CDR3 DNA follows: TGCAGCGTGGACAGTGTCGACTACGAGCAGTACTTC. It specifies CSVDSVDYEQYF.